These 31 T cell receptor beta chains were sequenced from one sample in a study of tumor-infiltrating lymphocytes in primary liver carcinoma. RNA was extracted from whole blood without cell sorting, alongside germline DNA. A constant-region primer served to make TCR beta cDNA from about 500 ng total RNA. Three nested multiplex PCR rounds, a slightly modified ARM-PCR method, built the TCR beta libraries. Primers for the first two PCR rounds were TRBV1-TRBV30 forward primers and a C-beta reverse primer (roughly 10 cycles per round). MiXCR was run by TCRdb on the multiplex PCR reads, yielding one entry per CDR3 protein. The sample contains 320,000 or so distinct CDR3 sequences, less than 75% of which appear only once. Input material: peripheral blood. The source of these receptors is a man in his forties or fifties with primary liver carcinoma and hepatitis B virus infection.

This clonotype was seen just once. The CDR3 nucleotides are TGTGCCAGCAGCGCCTCCGGGAATTCCTACAATGAGCAGTTCTTC. It translates to CASSASGNSYNEQFF. The rearrangement uses TRBV9 and TRBJ2-1, with a possible D match to TRBD2 (5 bases). This CDR3 region has 15 residues. Trimming stripped 3 bases from V and 1 base from J, with 11 bases between. Germline CDR1 SGDLS, CDR2 YYNGEE.

On this clonotype itself: A much larger clonotype is one base distant, so this may be a read error. CDR3 sequence (DNA): TGTGCCAGCATCTTGCAACAGGGACGGGACACTGAAGCTTTCTTT. Its protein is CASILQQGRDTEAFF. The chain couples TRBV6-6 to TRBJ1-1; a possible D gene is TRBD1 (6 bases). V gave up 7 bases and J gave up 3 bases, with 18 bases separating them. CDR1 MNHNY and CDR2 SVGAGI come from the germline V gene (reference sequence). The CDR3 spans 15 residues.

This clonotype was recorded many times. The V gene is TRBV28, the J gene TRBJ2-1, with a weak D call TRBD1 (6 bases). This CDR3 has 16 residues. V lost 3 bases and J lost 9, with 21 bases in between. Germline-derived CDR1 and CDR2 are MDHEN and SYDVKM. CDR3 nucleotide sequence: TGTGCCAGCAGTTTCAATTGGCAGGGGAATTATGGTGAGCAGTTCTTC. Encoded protein: CASSFNWQGNYGEQFF.

The chain couples TRBV5-1 to TRBJ1-2; 9 bases map to TRBD1. V trimming: 3 bases; J trimming: 4 bases; junction bases outside the gene matches: 10. CDR1 and CDR2 (germline): SGHRS, YFSETQ. The CDR3 loop spans 16 amino acids. This chain's CDR3 is CASSWDREGSVYGYTF. The DNA for the CDR3 is TGCGCCAGCAGCTGGGACAGGGAGGGGTCAGTCTATGGCTACACCTTC.

As concerns this clonotype: The junction departs from the called germline gene at one end, perhaps through a read error. The chain has TRBV5-6 and TRBJ1-1, with D hard to call. CDR3 length: 14 amino acids. CDR1 is SGHDT, CDR2 YYEEEE, per germline. As DNA, the CDR3 is TGTGCTAGCAGCCTTTGTGGGGAAGGCACTGAAGCTTTCTTT. It yields the protein CASSLCGEGTEAFF.

The table lists this clonotype with many counts. The chain recombines TRBV28 with TRBJ2-7, with D perhaps assigned TRBD1 or TRBD2 (5 bases each). The CDR3 consists of 15 residues. V lost 6 bases, J lost 0 bases, and 15 bases lay in between. Germline values: CDR1 MDHEN, CDR2 SYDVKM. The CDR3 spells CASRNRDLSSYEQYF. The DNA of the CDR3 is TGTGCCAGCAGAAACCGGGACCTTAGCTCCTACGAGCAGTACTTC.

As to this clonotype: Relative to the germline gene, one junction end is altered; a read error may explain this. V gene TRBV11-2 combines with J gene TRBJ2-1, with D perhaps matching TRBD2 (5 bases). CDR1 SGHAT and CDR2 FQNNGV come from the germline V gene. The CDR3 covers 14 residues. The CDR3 here is CTSSLDGGSNEQFF. In DNA, the CDR3 is TGTACCAGCAGCTTAGATGGCGGGTCCAATGAACAGTTCTTC.

With respect to this clonotype: Likely a read error: the CDR3 ends without its conserved phenylalanine or tryptophan. The chain links TRBV11-1 to TRBJ2-7, with TRBD1 matching 7 bases. The germline CDR1 and CDR2 sequences are SGHAT and FQDESV (reference sequence). Trimming removed 10 bases from V and 3 bases from J; junction bases left unmatched: 12. The CDR3 is 14 residues long. The CDR3 bases are TGTGCCAACAGTTTACGGACAGGCGTCTACGAGCAGTACTCC. Protein sequence: CANSLRTGVYEQYS.

This clonotype showed up many times. The rearrangement uses TRBV6-5 and TRBJ1-1; D ambiguous. This CDR3 spans 14 amino acids. Between the trimmed V and J ends, which lost 0 bases and 5 bases, there was a span of 10 bases. From germline, CDR1 is MNHEY and CDR2 SVGAGI. CDR3 sequence: CASSYSYSLTEAFF. CDR3 nucleotide sequence: TGTGCCAGCAGTTACTCGTACAGCCTGACTGAAGCTTTCTTT.

Notes on this clonotype: One base away lies a much larger clone, so this may be a sequencing read error. The CDR3 coding sequence is TGCGCCAGCAGCCAAATTAGGGACCGGCCCCGGGATACGCAGTATTTT. Amino acid sequence: CASSQIRDRPRDTQYF. This chain links TRBV4-1 with TRBJ2-3, with D possibly being TRBD1 or TRBD2 (5 bases each). Trimming pared 2 bases from V and 6 bases from J, leaving 18 bases between. Germline V gene lookup returns CDR1 MGHRA and CDR2 YSYEKL. The CDR3 has 16 amino acids.

CDR3 nucleotide sequence: TGTGCCTGGAGTACCGGGACTACCGCGTTCGATGAGCAGTTCTTC. It codes for CAWSTGTTAFDEQFF. This chain joins TRBV30 and TRBJ2-1; 7 bases fit TRBD2. Germline trimming cut 2 bases from V and 8 bases from J; bases unmatched to any gene: 12. Germline V gene lookup returns CDR1 GTSNPN and CDR2 SVGIG (reference sequence). The CDR3 totals 15 residues. Using reference TRBV30 and TRBJ2-1 for the parts outside the CDR3, the full variable domain is SQTIHQWPATLVQPVGSPLSLECTVEGTSNPNLYWYRQAAGRGLQLLFYSVGIGQISSEVPQNLSASRPQDRQFILSSKKLLLSDSGFYLCAWSTGTTAFDEQFFGPGTRLTVL.

The chain couples TRBV6-6 to TRBJ2-5; unclear D gene. V gave up 2 bases and J gave up 1 base, with 5 bases separating them. CDR3 size: 13 residues. Germline V gene sequence: CDR1 MNHNY, CDR2 SVGAGI (reference sequence). The CDR3 loop reads CASSYEVQETQYF. The CDR3 nucleotides read TGTGCCAGCAGTTACGAGGTCCAAGAGACCCAGTACTTC.

Note on this clonotype: Without the conserved terminal phenylalanine or tryptophan, this CDR3 likely stems from a read error. The chain carries TRBV28 and TRBJ1-2, with D unresolved. Germline loops: CDR1 MDHEN, CDR2 SYDVKM. CDR3 size: 10 residues. V was clipped by 8 bases and J by 5 bases, with 6 bases between them. The CDR3 protein is CASRSYGYTL. CDR3 nucleotides: TGTGCCAGCCGGAGTTATGGCTACACCTTA.

V usage is TRBV19 and J usage is TRBJ1-5; D is unclear. Looked up from germline, CDR1 is LNHDA and CDR2 is SQIVND (reference sequence). With 5 bases removed from V and 7 bases from J, the gap between germline ends came to 9 bases. This CDR3 is 12 amino acids long. The CDR3, as DNA: TGTGCCAGTAGTTACTACAGCCAGCCCCAGCATTTT. This codes for CASSYYSQPQHF.

The chain has TRBV11-2 and TRBJ1-5; TRBD1 agrees at 9 bases. The germline gives CDR1 SGHAT, CDR2 FQNNGV. CDR3 size: 15 residues. V lost 6 bases, J lost 3 bases, and 6 bases stayed unmatched. The CDR3 loop is CASSRDRDTNQPQHF. The CDR3 DNA sequence: TGTGCCAGCAGTCGGGACAGGGACACCAATCAGCCCCAGCATTTT.

The V call is TRBV7-9, the J call TRBJ1-4; 7 bases match TRBD1. The CDR3 runs to 15 residues. The junction had 11 bases not matched to a gene; V was cut back by 5 bases and J by 8 bases. CDR1 and CDR2 from the germline V gene are SEHNR and FQNEAQ (reference sequence). The CDR3, as DNA: TGTGCCAGCAGCCCATTCGTGGGACAGCGGGAAAAACTGTTTTTT. This translates into CASSPFVGQREKLFF. The full variable domain, with the rest looked up from reference TRBV7-9 and TRBJ1-4, is DTGVSQNPRHKITKRGQNVTFRCDPISEHNRLYWYRQTLGQGPEFLTYFQNEAQLEKSRLLSDRFSAERPKGSFSTLEIQRTEQGDSAMYLCASSPFVGQREKLFFGSGTQLSVL.

The chain uses TRBV6-1 and TRBJ1-4; no definite D call. Looked up from germline, CDR1 is MNHNS and CDR2 is SASEGT. Trimming shortened V by 7 bases and J by 7 bases, and 13 bases separated the two germline ends. CDR3 length: 13 amino acids. The CDR3 here is CASKVPVTEKLFF. CDR3 nucleotide sequence: TGTGCCAGCAAGGTCCCAGTCACTGAAAAACTGTTTTTT.

Ten or more counts support this clonotype. J is TRBJ2-1 and V is TRBV14; D unresolved. The germline V gene encodes CDR1 SGHDN and CDR2 FVKESK. Trimming cost V 1 base and J 10 bases, with 5 bases left between them. CDR3 length: 11 amino acids. The CDR3 sequence is CASSQVREQFF. CDR3 nucleotides: TGTGCCAGCAGCCAAGTGAGGGAGCAGTTCTTC.

This clonotype occurred many times. V and J are TRBV6-6 and TRBJ1-1; TRBD1 matches 9 bases. V shed 6 bases, J shed 3 bases, and the junction held 8 bases outside the gene matches. The germline gives CDR1 MNHNY, CDR2 SVGAGI (reference sequence). This CDR3 region has 15 residues. The CDR3 loop is CASRKQGAADTEAFF. In DNA, the CDR3 is TGTGCCAGCAGGAAACAGGGGGCCGCAGACACTGAAGCTTTCTTT.

The genes are TRBV4-1 and TRBJ2-3; 8 nucleotides match TRBD2. V shed 7 bases, J shed 8 bases, and the junction held 11 bases outside the gene matches. Germline V gene lookup returns CDR1 MGHRA and CDR2 YSYEKL. The CDR3 sequence is 14 residues long. The CDR3 spells CASTFGHRGGTQYF. CDR3 coding DNA: TGCGCCAGCACCTTTGGGCACCGGGGGGGTACGCAGTATTTT.

A word on this clonotype: Just one base apart from a much larger clone, this may be a read error. The V gene is TRBV6-2 or TRBV6-3, the J gene TRBJ2-2, with a tentative D call TRBD2 (7 bases). The germline V gene has CDR1 MNHEY and CDR2 SVGEGT. Trimming stripped 6 bases from V and 7 bases from J, with 21 bases between. CDR3 length equals 16 residues. The CDR3 sequence is CASSKGDYRYGGELFF. The CDR3 DNA sequence: TGTGCCAGCAGCAAGGGGGACTATAGATATGGCGGGGAGCTGTTTTTT.

This clonotype was seen more than once but under ten times. A much larger clone sits a single nucleotide away, making a read error possible. The rearrangement joins TRBV6-6 to TRBJ2-7; TRBD1 matches 8 bases. Germline-derived CDR1 and CDR2 are MNHNY and SVGAGI (reference sequence). CDR3 length: 16 residues. The CDR3 region is CANSYPGQGTINEQYF. The CDR3 nucleotides are TGTGCCAACAGTTACCCAGGACAGGGTACAATAAACGAGCAGTACTTC.

The count of this clonotype is one. A much larger clone differs by one base, so this may be a read error. The chain employs TRBV6-5 and TRBJ2-2, with D possibly being TRBD2 (5 bases). Germline V gives CDR1 MNHEY, CDR2 SVGAGI. The CDR3 consists of 20 residues. Trimming stripped 3 bases from V and 0 bases from J, with 23 bases between. CDR3 loop: CASSYSSPTNGFSNTGELFF. For the CDR3, the DNA is TGTGCCAGCAGTTATTCCTCCCCGACTAACGGCTTTTCGAACACCGGGGAGCTGTTTTTT.

The V and J genes are TRBV11-2 and TRBJ2-3; no clear D. The J call may be mistaken, given a closer DNA end match to TRBJ1-5. The CDR3 contains 13 residues. Per the germline V gene, CDR1 is SGHAT and CDR2 is FQNNGV. This CDR3 reads CASSSDRANTQHF. The CDR3 DNA is TGTGCCAGCAGCTCCGATCGGGCAAATACGCAGCATTTT.

For this clonotype: One end of the junction does not line up with germline, which may come from a read error. V usage is TRBV4-3 and J usage is TRBJ1-5; D is ambiguous. Germline CDR1 is LGHNA and CDR2 is YSLEER. The CDR3 consists of 13 residues. The CDR3 is CASSQVGGRPQHF. CDR3 DNA: TGCGCCAGCAGCCAAGTTGGAGGGCGGCCCCAACATTTT.

This clonotype came up a few times. Mismatch with germline at one junction end may stem from a read error. The V and J genes are TRBV10-3 and TRBJ2-1; D not certain. In germline, CDR1 is ENHRY, CDR2 SYGVKD. This CDR3 region has 18 residues. CDR3 coding DNA: TGTGCCATCAGTGATTCTGTGGGGTCTCGTGTGTCCTACAATGAGCAGTTCTTT. This translates into CAISDSVGSRVSYNEQFF.

In the case of this clonotype: As the CDR3 is not closed by the conserved phenylalanine or tryptophan, this likely results from a read error. This chain links TRBV29-1 with TRBJ2-3; 7 nucleotides align to TRBD2. Germline V gene data show CDR1 as SQVTM and CDR2 as ANQGSEA. This CDR3 has 15 residues. CDR3 nucleotides: TGTAGCGTGGGAGGGGACCAAGCTGTTACAGATACGCAGTATTAT. This translates into CSVGGDQAVTDTQYY.

Concerning this clonotype itself: A single base separates this from a much larger clone, so it may be a read error. The chain employs TRBV6-6 and TRBJ1-4; D is perhaps TRBD1 (5 bases). The CDR3 has 15 residues. Germline V gene lookup returns CDR1 MNHNY and CDR2 SVGAGI (reference sequence). CDR3 in DNA: TGTGCCGGCAGGACACGGCTCGGGGCTAATGAAAAACTGTTTTTT. Translated, it gives CAGRTRLGANEKLFF.

The chain recombines TRBV29-1 with TRBJ1-1; D gene uncertain. The CDR3 covers 12 residues. The germline V gene encodes CDR1 SQVTM and CDR2 ANQGSEA. V was shortened by 8 bases and J by 3 bases, with 13 bases between the two germline ends. The CDR3 reads CSLKPRDTEAFF. The CDR3 DNA reads TGCAGCCTTAAACCCCGGGACACTGAAGCTTTCTTT.

On this clonotype itself: This could be a read error, since a much larger clone is one nucleotide away. J is TRBJ2-7 and V is TRBV6-1, with 7 bases identical to TRBD1. Unmatched junction bases numbered 10, after V lost 8 bases and J lost 3 bases. The CDR3 is 14 residues long. The germline gives CDR1 MNHNS, CDR2 SASEGT. CDR3 DNA sequence: TGTGCCAGCTGTCCAACTGGGACAGTCTACGAGCAGTACTTC. This sequence encodes CASCPTGTVYEQYF.

Notes on this clonotype: A much larger clone is a single base away; this may be a read error. The chain employs TRBV28 and TRBJ2-1; no clear D gene. This CDR3 region has 14 residues. CDR1 and CDR2 (germline): MDHEN, SYDVKM. The CDR3 is CASMDDVSYNGQFF. The CDR3 coding sequence is TGTGCCAGCATGGACGACGTCTCCTACAATGGGCAGTTCTTC.